This TCR beta chain derives from a study of control samples from healthy donors and cancer patients. The V gene lost 0 bases and the J gene lost 1 base, with 9 bases spanning the gap. This CDR3 has 16 residues. Germline loops: CDR1 LNHDA, CDR2 SQIVND (reference sequence). This table comes from immunoSEQ multiplex PCR, and its TCRdb copy is limited to in-frame clones, with some not included. The repertoire holds roughly 120,000 clones, with approximately 90% as singletons. The receptor comes from a woman between 45 and 60 years old in good health. Sequenced: blood. The V and J genes are TRBV19 and TRBJ2-2; possibly TRBD2 for D (6 bases). CDR3 bases: TGTGCCAGTAGTATAGATGGGGGAGGGAACACCGGGGAGCTGTTTTTT. It specifies CASSIDGGGNTGELFF.